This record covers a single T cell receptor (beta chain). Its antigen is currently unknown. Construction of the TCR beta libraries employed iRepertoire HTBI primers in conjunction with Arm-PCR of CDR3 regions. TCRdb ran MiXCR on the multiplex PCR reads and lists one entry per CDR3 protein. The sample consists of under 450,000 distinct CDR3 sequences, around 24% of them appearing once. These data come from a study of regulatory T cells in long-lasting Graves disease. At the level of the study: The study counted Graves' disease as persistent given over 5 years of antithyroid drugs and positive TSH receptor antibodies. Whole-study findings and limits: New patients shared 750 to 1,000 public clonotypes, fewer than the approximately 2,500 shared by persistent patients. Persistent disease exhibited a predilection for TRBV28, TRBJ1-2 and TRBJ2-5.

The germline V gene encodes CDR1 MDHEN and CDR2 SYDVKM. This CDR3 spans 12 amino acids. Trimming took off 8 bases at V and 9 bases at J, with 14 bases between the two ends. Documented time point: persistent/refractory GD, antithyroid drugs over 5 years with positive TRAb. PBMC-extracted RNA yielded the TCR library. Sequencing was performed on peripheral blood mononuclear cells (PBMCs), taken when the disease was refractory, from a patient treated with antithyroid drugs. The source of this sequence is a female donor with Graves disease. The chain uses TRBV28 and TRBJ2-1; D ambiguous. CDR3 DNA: TGTGCCAGCCGCTCCTACAATCGTGAGCAGTTCTTC. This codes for CASRSYNREQFF.